This TCR beta chain was found in a study of Ad26.COV2.S vaccination and SARS-CoV-2 variants. Using immunoSEQ multiplex PCR, the repertoire was profiled, and TCRdb retains in-frame clones only, with some absent. The sample includes a few hundred thousand clones, more than 75% of them seen just once. This clone has only one observation. The germline V and J ends were trimmed by 3 bases and 7 bases, with 9 bases remaining between them. The CDR3 has 12 amino acids. Documented treatment: some 20 received Ad26.COV2.S at low or high dose, single or two shots; five or six received placebo; per-sample allocation not given. On day 63 after the first injection, vaccine and placebo recipients gave samples.

The chain combines TRBV12-3 or TRBV12-4 with TRBJ1-2, with a weak D call TRBD1 (5 bases). The source is a person between 18 and 60 years old who received the Ad26.COV2.S COVID-19 vaccine or a placebo. The sample here was peripheral blood, taken in a trial of Ad26.COV2.S vaccine versus placebo. CDR3 nucleotide sequence: TGTGCCAGCAGTTTTTGGGGGGGTGGCTACACCTTC. Its protein product is CASSFWGGGYTF.